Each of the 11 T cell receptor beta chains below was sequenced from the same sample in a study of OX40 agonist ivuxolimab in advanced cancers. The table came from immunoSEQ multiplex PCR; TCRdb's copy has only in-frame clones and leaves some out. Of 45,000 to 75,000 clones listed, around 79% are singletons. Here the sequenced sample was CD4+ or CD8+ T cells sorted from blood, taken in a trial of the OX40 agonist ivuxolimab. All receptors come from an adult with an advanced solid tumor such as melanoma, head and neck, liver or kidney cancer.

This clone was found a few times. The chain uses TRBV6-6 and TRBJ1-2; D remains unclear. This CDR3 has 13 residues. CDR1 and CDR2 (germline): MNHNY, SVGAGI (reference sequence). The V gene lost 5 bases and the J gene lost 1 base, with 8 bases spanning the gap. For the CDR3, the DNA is TGTGCCAGCAGTGCGCAGCTTAACTATGGCTACACCTTC. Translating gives CASSAQLNYGYTF.

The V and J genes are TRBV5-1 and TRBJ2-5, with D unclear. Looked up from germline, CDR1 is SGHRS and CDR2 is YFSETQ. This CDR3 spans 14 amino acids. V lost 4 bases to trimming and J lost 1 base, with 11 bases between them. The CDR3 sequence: CASSASPTQETQYF. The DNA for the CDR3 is TGCGCCAGCAGCGCCTCACCCACCCAAGAGACCCAGTACTTC.

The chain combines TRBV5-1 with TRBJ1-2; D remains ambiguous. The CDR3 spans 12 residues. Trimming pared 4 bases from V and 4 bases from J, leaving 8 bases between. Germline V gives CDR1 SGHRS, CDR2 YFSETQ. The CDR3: CASSNPGYGYTF. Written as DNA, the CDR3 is TGCGCCAGCAGCAATCCGGGCTATGGCTACACCTTC.

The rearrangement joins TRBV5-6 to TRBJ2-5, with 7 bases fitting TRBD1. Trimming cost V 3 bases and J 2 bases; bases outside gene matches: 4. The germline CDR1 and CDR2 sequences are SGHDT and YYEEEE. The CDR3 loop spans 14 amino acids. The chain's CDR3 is CASSWGQLQETQYF. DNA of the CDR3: TGTGCCAGCAGCTGGGGACAGCTACAAGAGACCCAGTACTTC.

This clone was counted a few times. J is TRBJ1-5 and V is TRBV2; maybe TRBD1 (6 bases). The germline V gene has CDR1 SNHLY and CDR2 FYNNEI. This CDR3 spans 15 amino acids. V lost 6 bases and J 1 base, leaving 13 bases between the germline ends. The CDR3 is CASRGARGSNQPQHF. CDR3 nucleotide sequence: TGTGCCAGCAGGGGGGCCCGGGGGAGCAATCAGCCCCAGCATTTT.

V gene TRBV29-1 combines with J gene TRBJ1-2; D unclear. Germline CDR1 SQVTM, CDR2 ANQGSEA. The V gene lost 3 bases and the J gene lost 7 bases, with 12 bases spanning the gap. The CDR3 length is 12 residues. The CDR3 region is CSVDRDGGGYTF. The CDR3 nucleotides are TGCAGCGTTGATAGGGATGGCGGTGGCTACACCTTC.

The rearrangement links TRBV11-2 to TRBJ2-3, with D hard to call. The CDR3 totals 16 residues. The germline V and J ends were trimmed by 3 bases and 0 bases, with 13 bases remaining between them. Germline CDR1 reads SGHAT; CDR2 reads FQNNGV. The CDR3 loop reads CASSFRQSRSTDTQYF. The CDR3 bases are TGTGCCAGCAGCTTTAGGCAGAGCAGGAGCACAGATACGCAGTATTTT. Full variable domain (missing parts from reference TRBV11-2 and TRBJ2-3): EAGVAQSPRYKIIEKRQSVAFWCNPISGHATLYWYQQILGQGPKLLIQFQNNGVVDDSQLPKDRFSAERLKGVDSTLKIQPAKLEDSAVYLCASSFRQSRSTDTQYFGPGTRLTVL.

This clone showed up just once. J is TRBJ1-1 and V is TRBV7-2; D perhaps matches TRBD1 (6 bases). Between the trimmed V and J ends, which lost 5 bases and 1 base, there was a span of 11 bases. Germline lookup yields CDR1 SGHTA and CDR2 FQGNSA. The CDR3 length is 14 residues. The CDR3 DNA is TGTGCCAGCAGCCTAGGACAGACGAACACTGAAGCTTTCTTT. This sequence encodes CASSLGQTNTEAFF.

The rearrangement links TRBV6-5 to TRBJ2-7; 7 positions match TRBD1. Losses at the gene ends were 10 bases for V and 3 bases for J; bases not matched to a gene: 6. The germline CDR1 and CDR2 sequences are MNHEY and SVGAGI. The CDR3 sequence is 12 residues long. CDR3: CATTGAYYEQYF. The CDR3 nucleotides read TGTGCCACCACAGGGGCGTACTACGAGCAGTACTTC.

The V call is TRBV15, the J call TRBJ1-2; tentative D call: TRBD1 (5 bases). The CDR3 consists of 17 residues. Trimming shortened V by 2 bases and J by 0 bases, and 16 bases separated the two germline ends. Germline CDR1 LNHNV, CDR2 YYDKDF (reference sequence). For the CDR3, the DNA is TGTGCCACCAGCAGACTAGGACGGACAAAAGCTAACTATGGCTACACCTTC. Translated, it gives CATSRLGRTKANYGYTF.

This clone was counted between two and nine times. CDR3 nucleotide sequence: TGCGCCAGCAGCCAAGTCAACAGGGGGGCTGGCTACACCTTC. Translated: CASSQVNRGAGYTF. The chain recombines TRBV4-1 with TRBJ1-2; 8 nucleotides agree with TRBD1. In germline, CDR1 is MGHRA, CDR2 YSYEKL. The length of the CDR3 is 14 residues. The V gene end was trimmed by 1 base and the J gene end by 7 bases; junction bases not matched to a gene: 5.